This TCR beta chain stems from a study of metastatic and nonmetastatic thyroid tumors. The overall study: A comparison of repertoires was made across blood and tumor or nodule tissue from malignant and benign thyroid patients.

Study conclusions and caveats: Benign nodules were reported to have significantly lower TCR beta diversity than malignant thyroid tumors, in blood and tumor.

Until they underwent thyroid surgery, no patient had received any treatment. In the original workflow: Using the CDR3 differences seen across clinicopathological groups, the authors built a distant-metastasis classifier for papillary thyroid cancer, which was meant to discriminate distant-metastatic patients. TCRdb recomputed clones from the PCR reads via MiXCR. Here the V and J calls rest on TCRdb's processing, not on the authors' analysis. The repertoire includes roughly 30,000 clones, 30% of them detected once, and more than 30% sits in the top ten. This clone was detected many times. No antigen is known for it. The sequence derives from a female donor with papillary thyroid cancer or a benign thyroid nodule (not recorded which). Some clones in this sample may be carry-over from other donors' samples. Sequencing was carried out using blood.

The CDR3 loop reads CASSLSAPTPRTQYF. In DNA form, the CDR3 reads TGTGCCAGCAGTTTATCAGCGCCAACCCCAAGGACGCAGTATTTT. The chain recombines TRBV12-3 or TRBV12-4 with TRBJ2-3; no clear D gene. Trimming shortened V by 2 bases and J by 9 bases, and 18 bases separated the two germline ends. The CDR3 runs 15 residues.